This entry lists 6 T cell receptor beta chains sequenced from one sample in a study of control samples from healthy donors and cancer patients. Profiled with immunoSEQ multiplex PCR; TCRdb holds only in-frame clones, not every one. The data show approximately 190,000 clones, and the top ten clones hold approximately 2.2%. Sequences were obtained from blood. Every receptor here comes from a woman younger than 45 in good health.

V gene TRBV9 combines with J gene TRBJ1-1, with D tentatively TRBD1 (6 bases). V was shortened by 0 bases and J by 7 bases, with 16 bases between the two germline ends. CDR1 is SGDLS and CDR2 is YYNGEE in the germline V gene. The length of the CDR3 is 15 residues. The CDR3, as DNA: TGTGCCAGCAGCGTAGCGGGCAGGGGTAACGATGAAGCTTTCTTT. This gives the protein CASSVAGRGNDEAFF.

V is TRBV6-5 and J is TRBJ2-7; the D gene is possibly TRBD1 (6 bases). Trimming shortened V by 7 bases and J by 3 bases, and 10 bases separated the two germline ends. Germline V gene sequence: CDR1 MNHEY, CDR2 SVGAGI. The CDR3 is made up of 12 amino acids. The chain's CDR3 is CASTVRGYEQYF. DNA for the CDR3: TGTGCCAGCACGGTCAGGGGCTACGAGCAGTACTTC.

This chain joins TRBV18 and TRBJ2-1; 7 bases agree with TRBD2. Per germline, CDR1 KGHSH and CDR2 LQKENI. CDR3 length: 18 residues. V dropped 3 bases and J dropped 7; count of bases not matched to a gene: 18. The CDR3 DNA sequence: TGTGCCAGCTCACCTCCGGGACTATTAGCTGGGGGTCTAAATGAGCAGTTCTTC. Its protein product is CASSPPGLLAGGLNEQFF.

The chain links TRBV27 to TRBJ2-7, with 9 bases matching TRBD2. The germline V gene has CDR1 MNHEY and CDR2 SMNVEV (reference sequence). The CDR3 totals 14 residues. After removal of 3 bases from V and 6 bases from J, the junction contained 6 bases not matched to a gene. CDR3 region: CASSFASGDLEQYF. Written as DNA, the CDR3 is TGTGCCAGCAGTTTCGCTAGCGGGGACCTCGAGCAGTACTTC.

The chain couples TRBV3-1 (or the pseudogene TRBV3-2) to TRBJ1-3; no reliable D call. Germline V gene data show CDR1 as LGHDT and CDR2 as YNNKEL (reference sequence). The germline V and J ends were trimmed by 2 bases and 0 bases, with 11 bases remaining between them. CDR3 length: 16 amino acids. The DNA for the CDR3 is TGTGCCAGCAGCCAATATCGGCACGGCTCTGGAAACACCATATATTTT. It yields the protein CASSQYRHGSGNTIYF.

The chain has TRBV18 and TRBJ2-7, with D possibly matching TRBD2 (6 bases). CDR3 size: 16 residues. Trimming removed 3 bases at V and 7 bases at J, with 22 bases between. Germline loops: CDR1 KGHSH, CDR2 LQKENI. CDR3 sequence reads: CASSPPLARGVSEQYF. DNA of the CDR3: TGTGCCAGCTCACCTCCCCTAGCGCGAGGCGTAAGTGAGCAGTACTTC.